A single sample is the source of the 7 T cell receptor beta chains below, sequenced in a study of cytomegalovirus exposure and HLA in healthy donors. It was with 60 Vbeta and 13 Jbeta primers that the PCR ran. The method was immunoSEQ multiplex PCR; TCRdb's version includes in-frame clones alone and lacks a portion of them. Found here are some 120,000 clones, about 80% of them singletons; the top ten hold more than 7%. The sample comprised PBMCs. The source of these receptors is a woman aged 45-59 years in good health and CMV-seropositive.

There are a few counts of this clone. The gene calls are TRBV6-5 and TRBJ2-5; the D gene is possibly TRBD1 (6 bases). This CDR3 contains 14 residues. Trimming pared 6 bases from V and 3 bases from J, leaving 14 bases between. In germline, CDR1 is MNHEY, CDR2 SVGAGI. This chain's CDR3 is CASSGQWGKETQYF. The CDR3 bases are TGTGCCAGCAGCGGACAGTGGGGGAAAGAGACCCAGTACTTC.

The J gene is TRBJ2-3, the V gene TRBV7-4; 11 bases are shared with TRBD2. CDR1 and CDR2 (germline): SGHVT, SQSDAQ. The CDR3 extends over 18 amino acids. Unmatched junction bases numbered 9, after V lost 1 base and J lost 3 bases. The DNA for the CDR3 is TGTGCCAGCAGCTTAGAGGGACTAGCGGAGAGGGGGACAGATACGCAGTATTTT. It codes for CASSLEGLAERGTDTQYF.

DNA for the CDR3: TGTGCCAGCAGTTTGCGGGACAGACCTAATGAAAAACTGTTTTTT. This sequence encodes CASSLRDRPNEKLFF. The rearrangement links TRBV27 to TRBJ1-4; 7 nucleotides agree with TRBD1. The CDR3 sequence is 15 residues long. Per germline, CDR1 MNHEY and CDR2 SMNVEV (reference sequence). J was trimmed by 3 bases and V by 3 bases; bases with no gene match: 4.

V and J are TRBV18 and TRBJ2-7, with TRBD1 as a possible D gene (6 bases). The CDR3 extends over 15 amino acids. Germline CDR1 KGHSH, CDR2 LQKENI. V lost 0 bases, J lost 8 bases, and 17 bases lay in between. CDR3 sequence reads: CASSPPNPDSEKQYF. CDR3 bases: TGTGCCAGCTCACCACCGAACCCGGACAGCGAGAAGCAGTACTTC.

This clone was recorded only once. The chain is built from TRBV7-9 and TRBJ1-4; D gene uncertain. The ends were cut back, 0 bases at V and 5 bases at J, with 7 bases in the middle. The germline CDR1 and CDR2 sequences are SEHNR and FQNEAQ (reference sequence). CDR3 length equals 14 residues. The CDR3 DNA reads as TGTGCCAGCAGCTTAGCGAGCAAAAATGAAAAACTGTTTTTT. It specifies CASSLASKNEKLFF.

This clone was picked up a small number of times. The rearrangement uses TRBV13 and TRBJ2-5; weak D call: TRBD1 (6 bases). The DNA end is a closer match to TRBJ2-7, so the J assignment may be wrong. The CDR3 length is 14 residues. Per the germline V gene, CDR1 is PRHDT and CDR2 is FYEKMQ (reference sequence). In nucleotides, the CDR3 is TGTGCCAGCAGCCCCCCAGGGGAGTACTACGAGCAGTACTTC. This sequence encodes CASSPPGEYYEQYF.

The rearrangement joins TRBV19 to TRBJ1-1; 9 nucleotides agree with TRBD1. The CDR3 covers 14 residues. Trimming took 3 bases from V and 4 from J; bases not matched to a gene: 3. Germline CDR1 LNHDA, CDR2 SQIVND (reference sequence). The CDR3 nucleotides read TGTGCCAGTAGTATTGGGACAGGGAGCACTGAAGCTTTCTTT. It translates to CASSIGTGSTEAFF.